This T cell receptor beta chain appears in the sequencing data of a study of T-cell reconstitution after alpha-beta-depleted transplantation in children. CDR1 is MNHEY, CDR2 SVGEGT, per germline. Trimming removed 8 bases from V and 7 bases from J; junction bases left unmatched: 3. This CDR3 has 12 residues. TCRbeta library construction was performed incorporating unique molecular identifiers. In TCRdb, the PCR reads were re-called with MiXCR into one record per CDR3 protein. In the table there are about 540,000 distinct CDR3 sequences, about 17% of which are singletons. The sequenced sample was PBMCs from the stem cell graft donor, obtained from the stem cell graft. The J gene is TRBJ1-2, the V gene TRBV6-2 or TRBV6-3, with 11 bases that match TRBD1. The sequence was obtained from a human donor who donated a stem cell graft to a child with acute lymphoblastic leukemia. The CDR3, as DNA: TGTGCCAGCCGGACAGGGGGCTTTGGCTACACCTTC. Translating gives CASRTGGFGYTF.